A selection of T cell receptor beta chains follows, all from one sample in a study of blood T cell repertoires in COVID-19. The assay was immunoSEQ multiplex PCR, and TCRdb's table has in-frame clones only and misses some. There are about 180,000 clones in the sample; approximately 86% occur only once, and less than 3.5% lies in the top ten. Input material: peripheral blood. The receptors originated from a woman aged 25 to 45 with active or convalescent COVID-19. Each CDR3 is given with its conserved first and last residue.

j_gene	v_gene	CDR3aa
TRBJ2-7	TRBV7-9	CASSSASDRDSYEQYF
TRBJ1-4	TRBV6-6	CASSYLQSNEKLFF
TRBJ1-1	TRBV5-1	CASSSGAGWNTEAFF
TRBJ2-5	TRBV12-5	CASGPGILGETQYF
TRBJ2-7	TRBV10-3	CAISDTWTGAYEQYF
TRBJ1-2	TRBV10-3	CAISDQGTGNYGYTF
TRBJ2-1	TRBV19	CASSIAPGGSGNEQFF
TRBJ2-5	TRBV9	CASSWASGGDETQYF
TRBJ2-7	TRBV5-1	CASSDREASYEQYF
TRBJ1-3	TRBV6-5	CATRDTDSGNTIYF
TRBJ1-1	TRBV7-9	CASNTGGRYEAFF
TRBJ2-3	TRBV21-1	CASTYRDRGRGADTQYF
TRBJ2-1	TRBV24-1	CATSDLRASAEPYNEQFF
TRBJ2-3	TRBV11-2	CASSARDRGSGDTQYF
TRBJ1-1	TRBV5-4	CASSLLGVEAFF
TRBJ2-1	TRBV7-9	CASSPRTSSNEQFF
TRBJ1-2	TRBV10-3	CAISDRPGTGGSYTF
TRBJ1-2	TRBV29-1	CSVERGQGAHGYTF
TRBJ1-4	TRBV28	CASRDETGANEKLFF
TRBJ2-1	TRBV19	CASSPQTSVVSNEQFF
TRBJ2-2	TRBV5-4	CASSSRTSGEITGELFF
TRBJ1-1	TRBV11-3	CASSPGTGVSSYTEAFF
TRBJ2-2	TRBV7-2	CASSLMGLAGGPSTGELFF